This T cell receptor beta chain is from a study of cytomegalovirus exposure and HLA in healthy donors. Per the germline V gene, CDR1 is SGHTA and CDR2 is FQGNSA. The trim removed 7 bases at V and 1 base at J, leaving 3 bases unmatched. The CDR3 is 14 amino acids. PCR used 60 Vbeta primers and 13 Jbeta primers. Per the original methods: The authors later counted roughly 79 million unique TCR beta chains, some 10 million of them shared. Generated by immunoSEQ multiplex PCR, the TCRdb table keeps only in-frame clones and is missing some. V, J and clone size were drawn from that table, and D and trimming were deduced from the DNA. The table shows 150,000 to 200,000 clones, with roughly 80% occurring only once.

What was sequenced was PBMCs. The genes are TRBV7-2 and TRBJ2-2; 7 nucleotides agree with TRBD1. This receptor was identified in a woman aged 45-60 years in good health and CMV-seronegative. In DNA form, the CDR3 reads TGTGCCAGCAAGGACAGGCAGAACACCGGGGAGCTGTTTTTT. Its protein product is CASKDRQNTGELFF.